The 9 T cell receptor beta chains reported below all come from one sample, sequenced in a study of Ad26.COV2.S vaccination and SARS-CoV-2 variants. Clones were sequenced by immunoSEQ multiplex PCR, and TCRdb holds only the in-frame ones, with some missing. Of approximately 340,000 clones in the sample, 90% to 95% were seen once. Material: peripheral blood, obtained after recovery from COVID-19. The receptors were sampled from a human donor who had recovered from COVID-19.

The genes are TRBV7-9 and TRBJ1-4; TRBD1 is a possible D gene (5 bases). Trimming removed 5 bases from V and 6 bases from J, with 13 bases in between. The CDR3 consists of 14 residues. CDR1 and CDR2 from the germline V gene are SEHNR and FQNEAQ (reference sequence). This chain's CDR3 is CASSPRVGDEKLFF. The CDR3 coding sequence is TGTGCCAGCAGCCCCCGGGTAGGGGATGAAAAACTGTTTTTT.

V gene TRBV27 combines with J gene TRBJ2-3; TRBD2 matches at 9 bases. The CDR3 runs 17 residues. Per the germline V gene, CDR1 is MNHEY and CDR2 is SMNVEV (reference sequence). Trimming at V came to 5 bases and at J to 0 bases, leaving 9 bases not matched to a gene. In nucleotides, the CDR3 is TGTGCCAGCAGTCTCGCCGTAGCGGGGGCCAGCACAGATACGCAGTATTTT. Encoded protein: CASSLAVAGASTDTQYF.

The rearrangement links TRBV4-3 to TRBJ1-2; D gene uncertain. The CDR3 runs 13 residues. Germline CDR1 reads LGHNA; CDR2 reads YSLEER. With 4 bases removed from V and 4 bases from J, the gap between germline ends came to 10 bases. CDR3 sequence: CASSLSVGYGYTF. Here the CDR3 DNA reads TGCGCCAGCAGCCTGAGTGTTGGCTATGGCTACACCTTC.

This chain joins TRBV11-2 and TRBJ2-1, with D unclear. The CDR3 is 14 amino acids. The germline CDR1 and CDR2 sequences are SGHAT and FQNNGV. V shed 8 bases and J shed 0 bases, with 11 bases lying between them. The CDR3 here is CASRRPSSYNEQFF. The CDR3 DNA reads TGTGCCAGCCGTAGACCCAGCTCCTACAATGAGCAGTTCTTC.

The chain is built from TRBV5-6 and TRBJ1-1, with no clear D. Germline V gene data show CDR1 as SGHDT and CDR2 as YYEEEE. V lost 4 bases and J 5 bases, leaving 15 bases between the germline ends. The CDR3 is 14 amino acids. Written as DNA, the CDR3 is TGTGCCAGCAGCCCGACGGGCCGGGGAACTGAAGCTTTCTTT. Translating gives CASSPTGRGTEAFF.

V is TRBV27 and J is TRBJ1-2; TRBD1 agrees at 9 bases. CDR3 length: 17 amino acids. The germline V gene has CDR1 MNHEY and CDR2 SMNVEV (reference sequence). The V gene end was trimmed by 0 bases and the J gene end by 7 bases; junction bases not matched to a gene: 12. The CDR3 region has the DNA TGTGCCAGCAGTTTATCGAGGATACAGGGGGCGAGTCGTGGCTACACCTTC. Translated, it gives CASSLSRIQGASRGYTF.

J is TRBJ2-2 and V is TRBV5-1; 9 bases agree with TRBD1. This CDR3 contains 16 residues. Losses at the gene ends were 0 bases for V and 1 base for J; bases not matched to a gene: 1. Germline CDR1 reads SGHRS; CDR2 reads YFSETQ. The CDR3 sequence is CASSLEGQGNTGELFF. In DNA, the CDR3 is TGCGCCAGCAGCTTGGAGGGACAGGGGAACACCGGGGAGCTGTTTTTT.

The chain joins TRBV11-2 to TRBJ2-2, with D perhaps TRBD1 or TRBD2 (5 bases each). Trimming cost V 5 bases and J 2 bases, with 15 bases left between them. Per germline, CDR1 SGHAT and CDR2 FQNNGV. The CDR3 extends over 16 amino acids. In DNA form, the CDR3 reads TGTGCCAGCAGCCCTCGGGTGAGGGGTAACACCGGGGAGCTGTTTTTT. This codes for CASSPRVRGNTGELFF.

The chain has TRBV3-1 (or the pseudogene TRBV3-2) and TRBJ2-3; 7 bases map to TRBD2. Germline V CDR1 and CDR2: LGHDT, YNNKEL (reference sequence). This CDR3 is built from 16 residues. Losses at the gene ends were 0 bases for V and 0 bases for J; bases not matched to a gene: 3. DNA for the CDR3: TGTGCCAGCAGCCAAGATCGCGGGGGTAGCACAGATACGCAGTATTTT. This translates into CASSQDRGGSTDTQYF.